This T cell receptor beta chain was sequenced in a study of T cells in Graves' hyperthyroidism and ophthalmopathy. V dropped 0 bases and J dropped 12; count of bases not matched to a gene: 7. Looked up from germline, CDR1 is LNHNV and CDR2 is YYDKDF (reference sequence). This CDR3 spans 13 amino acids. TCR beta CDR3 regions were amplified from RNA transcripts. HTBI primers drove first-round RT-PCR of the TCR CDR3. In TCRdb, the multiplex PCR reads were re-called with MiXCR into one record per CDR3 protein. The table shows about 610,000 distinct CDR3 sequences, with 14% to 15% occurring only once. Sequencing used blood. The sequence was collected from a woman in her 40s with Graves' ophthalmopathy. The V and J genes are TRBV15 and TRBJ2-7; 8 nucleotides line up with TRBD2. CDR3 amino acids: CATSRDTSGLSYF. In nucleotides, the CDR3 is TGTGCCACCAGCAGAGATACTAGCGGACTGTCGTACTTC.